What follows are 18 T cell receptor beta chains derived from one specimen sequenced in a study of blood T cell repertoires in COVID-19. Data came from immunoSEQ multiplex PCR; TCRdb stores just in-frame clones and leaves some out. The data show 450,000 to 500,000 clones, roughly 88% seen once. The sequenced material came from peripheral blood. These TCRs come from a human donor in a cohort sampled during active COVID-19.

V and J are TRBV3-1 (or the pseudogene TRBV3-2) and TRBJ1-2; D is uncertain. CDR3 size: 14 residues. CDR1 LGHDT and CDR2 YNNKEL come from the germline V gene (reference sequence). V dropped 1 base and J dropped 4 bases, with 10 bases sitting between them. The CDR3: CASSQGGLGYGYTF. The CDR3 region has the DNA TGTGCCAGCAGCCAAGGAGGTTTGGGCTATGGCTACACCTTC.

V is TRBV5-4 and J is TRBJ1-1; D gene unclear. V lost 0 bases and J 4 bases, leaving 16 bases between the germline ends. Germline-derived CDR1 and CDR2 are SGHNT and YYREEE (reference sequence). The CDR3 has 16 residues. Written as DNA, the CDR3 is TGTGCCAGCAGCTTGGCCGGGAGTCCCAAGGGCACTGAAGCTTTCTTT. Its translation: CASSLAGSPKGTEAFF.

CDR3 sequence: CASSHGQGKDYGYTF. CDR3 coding DNA: TGTGCCAGCAGTCACGGACAGGGAAAAGACTATGGCTACACCTTC. This chain links TRBV6-2 or TRBV6-3 with TRBJ1-2; the match to TRBD1 covers 8 bases. Germline values: CDR1 MNHEY, CDR2 SVGEGT. This CDR3 is 15 amino acids long. Trimming cost V 5 bases and J 3 bases; bases outside gene matches: 8.

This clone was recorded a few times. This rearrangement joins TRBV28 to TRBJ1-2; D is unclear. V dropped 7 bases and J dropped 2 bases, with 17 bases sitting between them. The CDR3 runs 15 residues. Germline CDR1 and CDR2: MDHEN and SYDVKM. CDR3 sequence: CASKRGDVSNYGYTF. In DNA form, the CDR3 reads TGTGCCAGCAAACGCGGAGATGTCTCAAACTATGGCTACACCTTC.

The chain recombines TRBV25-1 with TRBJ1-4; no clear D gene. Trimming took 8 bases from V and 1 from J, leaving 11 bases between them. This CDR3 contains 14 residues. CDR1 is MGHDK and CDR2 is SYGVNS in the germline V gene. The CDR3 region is CASGEHGTNEKLFF. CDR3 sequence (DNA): TGTGCCAGCGGAGAACACGGAACTAATGAAAAACTGTTTTTT.

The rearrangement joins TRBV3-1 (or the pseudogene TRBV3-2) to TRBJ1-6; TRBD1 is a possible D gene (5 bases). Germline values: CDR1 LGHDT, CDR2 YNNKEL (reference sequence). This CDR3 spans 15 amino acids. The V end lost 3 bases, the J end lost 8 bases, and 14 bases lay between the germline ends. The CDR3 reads CASSQNRAGYSPLHF. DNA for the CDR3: TGTGCCAGCAGCCAGAATCGGGCAGGGTATTCACCCCTCCACTTT.

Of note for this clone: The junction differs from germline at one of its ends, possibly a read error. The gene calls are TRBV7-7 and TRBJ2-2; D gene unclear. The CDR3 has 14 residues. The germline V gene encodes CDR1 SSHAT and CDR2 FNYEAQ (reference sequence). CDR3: CASSLSPYTGELFF. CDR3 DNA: TGTGCTAGCAGCTTATCCCCCTACACCGGGGAGCTGTTTTTT.

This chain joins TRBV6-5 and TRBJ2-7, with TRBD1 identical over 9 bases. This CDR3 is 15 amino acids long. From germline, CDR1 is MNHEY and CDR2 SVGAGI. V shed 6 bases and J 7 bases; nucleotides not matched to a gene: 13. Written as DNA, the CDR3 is TGTGCCAGCAGGAGGACAGGGGCGGGGTCAGGAGAGCAGTACTTC. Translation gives CASRRTGAGSGEQYF.

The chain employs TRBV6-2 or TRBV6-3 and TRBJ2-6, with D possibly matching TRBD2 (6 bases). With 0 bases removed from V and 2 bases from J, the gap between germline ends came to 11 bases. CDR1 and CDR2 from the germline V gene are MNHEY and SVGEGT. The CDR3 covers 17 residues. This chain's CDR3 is CASSYSPWGAGANVLTF. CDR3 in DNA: TGTGCCAGCAGTTACTCCCCTTGGGGGGCTGGGGCCAACGTCCTGACTTTC.

CDR3 region: CASSTASGRGGEQFF. The DNA of the CDR3 is TGTGCCAGTAGTACGGCTAGCGGGAGAGGAGGTGAGCAGTTCTTC. The chain couples TRBV19 to TRBJ2-1; 10 bases match TRBD2. Trimming at V came to 4 bases and at J to 9 bases, leaving 9 bases not matched to a gene. This CDR3 is 15 amino acids long. Per germline, CDR1 LNHDA and CDR2 SQIVND (reference sequence).

CDR3 protein: CASSLLTGTDTDTQYF. In nucleotides, the CDR3 is TGTGCCAGCAGTTTATTGACAGGAACCGACACAGATACGCAGTATTTT. The rearrangement uses TRBV27 and TRBJ2-3; D may be TRBD1 (6 bases). CDR3 size: 16 residues. V lost 1 base, J lost 2 bases, and 13 bases lay in between. Germline CDR1 and CDR2: MNHEY and SMNVEV (reference sequence).

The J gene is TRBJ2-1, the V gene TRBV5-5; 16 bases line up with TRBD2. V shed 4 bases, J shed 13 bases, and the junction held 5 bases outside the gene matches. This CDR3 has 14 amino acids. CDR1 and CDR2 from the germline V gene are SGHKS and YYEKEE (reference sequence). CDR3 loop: CASSGTSGRASQFF. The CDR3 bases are TGTGCCAGCAGCGGGACTAGCGGGAGGGCCTCCCAGTTCTTC.

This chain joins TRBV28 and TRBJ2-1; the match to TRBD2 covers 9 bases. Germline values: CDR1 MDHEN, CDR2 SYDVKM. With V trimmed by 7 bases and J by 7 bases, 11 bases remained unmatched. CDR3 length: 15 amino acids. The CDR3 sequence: CASMGEGSGRNEQFF. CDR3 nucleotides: TGTGCCAGCATGGGAGAGGGTAGCGGGAGAAATGAGCAGTTCTTC.

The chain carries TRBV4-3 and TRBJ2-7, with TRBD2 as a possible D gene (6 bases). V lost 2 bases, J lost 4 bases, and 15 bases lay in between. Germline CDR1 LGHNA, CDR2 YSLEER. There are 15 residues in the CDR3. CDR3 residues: CASSQTRGRSYEQYF. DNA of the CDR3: TGCGCCAGCAGCCAAACTAGAGGGAGGAGTTACGAGCAGTACTTC.

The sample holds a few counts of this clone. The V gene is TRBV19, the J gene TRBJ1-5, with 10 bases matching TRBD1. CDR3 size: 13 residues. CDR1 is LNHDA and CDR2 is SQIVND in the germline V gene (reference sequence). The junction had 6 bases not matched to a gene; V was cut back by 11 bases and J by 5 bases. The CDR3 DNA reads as TGTGCCTCCGGGACAGGGGCGGATCAGCCCCAGCATTTT. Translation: CASGTGADQPQHF. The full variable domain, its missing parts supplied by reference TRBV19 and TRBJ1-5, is DGGITQSPKYLFRKEGQNVTLSCEQNLNHDAMYWYRQDPGQGLRLIYYSQIVNDFQKGDIAEGYSVSREKKESFPLTVTSAQKNPTAFYLCASGTGADQPQHFGDGTRLSIL.

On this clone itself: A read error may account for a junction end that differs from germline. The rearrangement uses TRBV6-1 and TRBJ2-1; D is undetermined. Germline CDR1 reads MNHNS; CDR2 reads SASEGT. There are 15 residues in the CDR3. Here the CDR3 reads CASREGSTAYNEQFF. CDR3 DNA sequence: TGTGCCAGCAGGGAAGGGTCAACAGCTTACAATGAGCAGTTCTTC.

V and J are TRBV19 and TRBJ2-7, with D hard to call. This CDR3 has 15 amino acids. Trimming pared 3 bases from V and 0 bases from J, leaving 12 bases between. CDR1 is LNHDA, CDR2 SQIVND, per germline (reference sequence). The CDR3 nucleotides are TGTGCCAGTAGTATCGGCCAGGCTACCTCCTACGAGCAGTACTTC. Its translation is CASSIGQATSYEQYF.

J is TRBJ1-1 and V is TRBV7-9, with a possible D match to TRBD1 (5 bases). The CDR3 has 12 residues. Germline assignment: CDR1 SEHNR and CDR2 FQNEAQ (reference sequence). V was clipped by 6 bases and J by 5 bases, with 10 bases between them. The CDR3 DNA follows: TGTGCCAGCAGTTTAAGGGGTACTGAAGCTTTCTTT. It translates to CASSLRGTEAFF.